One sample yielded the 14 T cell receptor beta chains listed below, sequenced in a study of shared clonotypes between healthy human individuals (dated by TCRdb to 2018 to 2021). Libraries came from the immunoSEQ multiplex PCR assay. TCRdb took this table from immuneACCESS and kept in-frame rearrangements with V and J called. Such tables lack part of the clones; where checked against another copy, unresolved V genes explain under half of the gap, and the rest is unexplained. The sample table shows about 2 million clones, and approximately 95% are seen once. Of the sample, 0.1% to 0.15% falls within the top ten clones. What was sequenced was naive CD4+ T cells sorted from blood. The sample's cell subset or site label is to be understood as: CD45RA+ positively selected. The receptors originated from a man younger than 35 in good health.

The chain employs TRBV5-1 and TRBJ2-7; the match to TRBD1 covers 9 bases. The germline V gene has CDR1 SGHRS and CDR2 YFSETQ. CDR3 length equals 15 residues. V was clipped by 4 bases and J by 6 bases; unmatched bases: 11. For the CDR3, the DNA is TGCGCCAGCAGCGGCACCGGGACAGGGAAAACCGAGCAGTACTTC. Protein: CASSGTGTGKTEQYF. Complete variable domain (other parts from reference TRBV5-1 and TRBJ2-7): KAGVTQTPRYLIKTRGQQVTLSCSPISGHRSVSWYQQTPGQGLQFLFEYFSETQRNKGNFPGRFSGRQFSNSRSEMNVSTLELGDSALYLCASSGTGTGKTEQYFGPGTRLTVT.

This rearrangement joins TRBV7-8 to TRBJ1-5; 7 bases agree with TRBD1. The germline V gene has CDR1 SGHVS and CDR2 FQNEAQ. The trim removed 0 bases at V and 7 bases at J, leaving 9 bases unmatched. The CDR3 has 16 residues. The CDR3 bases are TGTGCCAGCAGCTTAGCAACAGGGGATTTCGGACAGCCCCAGCATTTT. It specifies CASSLATGDFGQPQHF.

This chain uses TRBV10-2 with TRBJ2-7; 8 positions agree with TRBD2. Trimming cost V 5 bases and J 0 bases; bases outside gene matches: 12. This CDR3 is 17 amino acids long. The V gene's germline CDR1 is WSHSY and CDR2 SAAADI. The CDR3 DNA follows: TGCGCCAGCAGTACCCCTCGCGGGGGGCCTAGCTCCTACGAGCAGTACTTC. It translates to CASSTPRGGPSSYEQYF.

The CDR3 loop is CASLLGGTRVTDTQYF. The CDR3 DNA reads as TGTGCCAGCCTGCTAGGGGGGACTAGAGTAACAGATACGCAGTATTTT. This chain links TRBV2 with TRBJ2-3, with TRBD2 identical over 8 bases. The length of the CDR3 is 16 residues. The V segment lost 8 bases and the J segment 3 bases; nucleotides outside the gene matches: 13. Per the germline V gene, CDR1 is SNHLY and CDR2 is FYNNEI.

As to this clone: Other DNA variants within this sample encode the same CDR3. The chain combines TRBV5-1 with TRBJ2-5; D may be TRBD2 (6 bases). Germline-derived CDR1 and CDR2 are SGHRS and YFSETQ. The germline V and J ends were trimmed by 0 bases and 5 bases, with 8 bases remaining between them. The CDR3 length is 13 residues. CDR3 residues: CASSLAGRETQYF. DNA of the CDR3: TGCGCCAGCAGCTTGGCTGGGAGGGAGACCCAGTACTTC.

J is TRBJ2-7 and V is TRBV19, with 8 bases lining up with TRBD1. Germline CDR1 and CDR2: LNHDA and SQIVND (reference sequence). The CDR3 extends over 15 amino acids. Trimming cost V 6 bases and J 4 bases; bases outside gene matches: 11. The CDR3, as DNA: TGTGCCAGTAGAGACATCAGGACAGGGATATACGAGCAGTACTTC. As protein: CASRDIRTGIYEQYF.

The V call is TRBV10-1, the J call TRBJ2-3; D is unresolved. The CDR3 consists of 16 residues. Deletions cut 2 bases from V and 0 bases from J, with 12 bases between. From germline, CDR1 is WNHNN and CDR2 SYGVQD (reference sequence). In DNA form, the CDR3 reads TGCGCCAGCAGTGAGGCTAGGGTGTACAGCACAGATACGCAGTATTTT. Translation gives CASSEARVYSTDTQYF.

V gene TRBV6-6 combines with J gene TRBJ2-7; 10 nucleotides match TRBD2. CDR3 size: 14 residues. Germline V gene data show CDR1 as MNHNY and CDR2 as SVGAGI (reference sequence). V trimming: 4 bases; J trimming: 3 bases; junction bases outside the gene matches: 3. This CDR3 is CASSFRTSGYEQYF. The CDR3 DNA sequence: TGTGCCAGCAGTTTCAGGACTAGCGGCTACGAGCAGTACTTC.

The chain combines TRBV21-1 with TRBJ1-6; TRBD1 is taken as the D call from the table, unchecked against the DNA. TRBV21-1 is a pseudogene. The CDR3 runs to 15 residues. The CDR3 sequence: CASSARQGENSPLHF. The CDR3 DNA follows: TGTGCCAGCAGCGCCCGACAGGGGGAAAATTCACCCCTCCACTTT.

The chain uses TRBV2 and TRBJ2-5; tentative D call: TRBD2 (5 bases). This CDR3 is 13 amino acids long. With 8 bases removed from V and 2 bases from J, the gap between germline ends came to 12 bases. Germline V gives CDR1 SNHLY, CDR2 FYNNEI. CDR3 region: CASVRGSQETQYF. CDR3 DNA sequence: TGTGCCAGCGTTCGGGGAAGTCAAGAGACCCAGTACTTC.

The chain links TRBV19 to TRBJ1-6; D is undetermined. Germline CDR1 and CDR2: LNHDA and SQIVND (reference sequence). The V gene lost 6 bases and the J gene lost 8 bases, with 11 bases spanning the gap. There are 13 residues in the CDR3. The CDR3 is CASRVGSDSPLHF. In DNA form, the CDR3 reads TGTGCCAGTAGGGTAGGCAGCGATTCACCCCTCCACTTT.

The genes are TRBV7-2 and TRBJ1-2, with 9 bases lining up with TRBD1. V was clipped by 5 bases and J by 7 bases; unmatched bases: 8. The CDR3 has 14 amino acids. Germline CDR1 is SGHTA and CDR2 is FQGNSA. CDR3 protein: CASSPGTGPGGYTF. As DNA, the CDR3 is TGTGCCAGCAGCCCCGGGACAGGGCCGGGTGGCTACACCTTC.

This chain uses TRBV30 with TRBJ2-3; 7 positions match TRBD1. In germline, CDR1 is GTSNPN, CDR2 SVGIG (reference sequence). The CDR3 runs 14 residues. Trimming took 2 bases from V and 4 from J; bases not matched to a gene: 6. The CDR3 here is CAWSPKTGSDTQYF. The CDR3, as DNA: TGTGCCTGGAGTCCGAAGACAGGGTCAGATACGCAGTATTTT.

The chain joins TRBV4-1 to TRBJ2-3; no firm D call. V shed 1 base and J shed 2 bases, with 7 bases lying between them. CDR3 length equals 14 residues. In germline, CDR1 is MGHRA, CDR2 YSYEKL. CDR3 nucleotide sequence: TGCGCCAGCAGCCAAGTTATTTCCACAGATACGCAGTATTTT. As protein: CASSQVISTDTQYF.